The source of this T cell receptor (beta chain) is a study of T-cell reconstitution after alpha-beta-depleted transplantation in children. This clonotype was counted at least ten times. TCRbeta library construction was performed incorporating unique molecular identifiers. MiXCR, applied by TCRdb to the PCR reads, yields one record per CDR3 protein. The sample gives nearly 200,000 distinct CDR3 sequences, about 6% of which show up once; 4.5% is in the top ten. V was trimmed by 3 bases and J by 3 bases, leaving 8 bases between them. The CDR3 runs 14 residues. Germline V lookup: CDR1 MDHEN, CDR2 SYDVKM. Sequencing used PBMCs, obtained before TCRalphabeta/CD19-depleted stem cell transplant. The J gene is TRBJ2-2, the V gene TRBV28, with D unclear. The receptor's source is a girl less than two years old with combined immunodeficiency, due to receive a stem cell transplant. The CDR3 bases are TGTGCCAGCAGTTTCACCCCCTACACCGGGGAGCTGTTTTTT. This gives the protein CASSFTPYTGELFF.